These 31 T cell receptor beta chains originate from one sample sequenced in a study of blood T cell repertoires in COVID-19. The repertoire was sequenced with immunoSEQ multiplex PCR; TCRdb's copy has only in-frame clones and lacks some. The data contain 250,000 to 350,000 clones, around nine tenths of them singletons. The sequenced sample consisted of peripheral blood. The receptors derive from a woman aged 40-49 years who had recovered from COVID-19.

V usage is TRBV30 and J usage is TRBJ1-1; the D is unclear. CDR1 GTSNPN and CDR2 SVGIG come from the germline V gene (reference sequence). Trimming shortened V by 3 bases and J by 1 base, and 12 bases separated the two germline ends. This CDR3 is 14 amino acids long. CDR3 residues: CAWRGQEENTEAFF. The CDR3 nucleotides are TGTGCCTGGAGAGGGCAGGAGGAGAACACTGAAGCTTTCTTT. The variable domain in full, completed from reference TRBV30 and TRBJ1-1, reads SQTIHQWPATLVQPVGSPLSLECTVEGTSNPNLYWYRQAAGRGLQLLFYSVGIGQISSEVPQNLSASRPQDRQFILSSKKLLLSDSGFYLCAWRGQEENTEAFFGQGTRLTVV.

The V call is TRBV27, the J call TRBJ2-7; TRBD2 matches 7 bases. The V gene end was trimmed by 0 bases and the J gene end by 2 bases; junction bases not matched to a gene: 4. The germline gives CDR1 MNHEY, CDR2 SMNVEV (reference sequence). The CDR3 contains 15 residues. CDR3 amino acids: CASSLSGGSPYEQYF. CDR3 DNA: TGTGCCAGCAGTTTATCGGGCGGGAGCCCCTACGAGCAGTACTTC.

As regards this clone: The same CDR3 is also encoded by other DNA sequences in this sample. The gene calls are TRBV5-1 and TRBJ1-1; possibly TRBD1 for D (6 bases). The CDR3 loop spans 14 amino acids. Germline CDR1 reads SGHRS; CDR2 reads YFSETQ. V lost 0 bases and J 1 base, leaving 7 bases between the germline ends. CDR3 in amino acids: CASSLGTANTEAFF. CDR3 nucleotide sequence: TGCGCCAGCAGCTTGGGGACAGCGAACACTGAAGCTTTCTTT. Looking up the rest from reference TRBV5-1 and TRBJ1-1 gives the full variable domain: KAGVTQTPRYLIKTRGQQVTLSCSPISGHRSVSWYQQTPGQGLQFLFEYFSETQRNKGNFPGRFSGRQFSNSRSEMNVSTLELGDSALYLCASSLGTANTEAFFGQGTRLTVV.

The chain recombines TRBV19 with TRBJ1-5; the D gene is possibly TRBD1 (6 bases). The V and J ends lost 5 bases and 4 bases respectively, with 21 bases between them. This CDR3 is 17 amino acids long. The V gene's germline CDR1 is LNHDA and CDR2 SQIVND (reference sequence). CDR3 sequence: CASSLTGSWGANQPQHF. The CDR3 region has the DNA TGTGCCAGTAGTTTAACAGGGTCATGGGGCGCAAATCAGCCCCAGCATTTT.

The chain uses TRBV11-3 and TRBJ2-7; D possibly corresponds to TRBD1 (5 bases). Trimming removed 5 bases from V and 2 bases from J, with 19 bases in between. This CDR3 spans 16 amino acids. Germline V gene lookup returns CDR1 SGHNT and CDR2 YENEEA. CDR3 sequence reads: CASSPTAISTAYEQYF. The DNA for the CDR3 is TGTGCCAGCAGCCCTACCGCGATTTCGACAGCCTACGAGCAGTACTTC.

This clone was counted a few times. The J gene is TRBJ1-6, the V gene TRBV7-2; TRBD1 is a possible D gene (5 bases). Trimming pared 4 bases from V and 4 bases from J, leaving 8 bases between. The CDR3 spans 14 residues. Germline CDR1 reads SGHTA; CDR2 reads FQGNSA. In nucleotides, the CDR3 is TGTGCCAGCAGCTCGACAGATTATAATTCACCCCTCCACTTT. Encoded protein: CASSSTDYNSPLHF.

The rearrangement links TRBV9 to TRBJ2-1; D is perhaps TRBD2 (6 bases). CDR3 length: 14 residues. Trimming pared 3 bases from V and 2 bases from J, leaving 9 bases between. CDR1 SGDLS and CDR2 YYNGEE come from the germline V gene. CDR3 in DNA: TGTGCCAGCAGCGGGACGGGAGCCTACAATGAGCAGTTCTTC. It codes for CASSGTGAYNEQFF. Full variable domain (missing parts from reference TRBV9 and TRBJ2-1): DSGVTQTPKHLITATGQRVTLRCSPRSGDLSVYWYQQSLDQGLQFLIQYYNGEERAKGNILERFSAQQFPDLHSELNLSSLELGDSALYFCASSGTGAYNEQFFGPGTRLTVL.

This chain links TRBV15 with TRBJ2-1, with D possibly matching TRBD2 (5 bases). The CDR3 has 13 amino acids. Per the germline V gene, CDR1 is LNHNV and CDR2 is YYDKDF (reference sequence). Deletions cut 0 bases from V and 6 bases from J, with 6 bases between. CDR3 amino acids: CATSRDTSNEQFF. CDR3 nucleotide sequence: TGTGCCACCAGCAGAGATACTAGCAATGAGCAGTTCTTC.

CDR3 sequence reads: CASSAQLGDTQYF. As DNA, the CDR3 is TGTGCCAGCAGCGCCCAACTAGGAGATACGCAGTATTTT. The J gene is TRBJ2-3, the V gene TRBV7-8; D perhaps matches TRBD2 (5 bases). Deletions cut 5 bases from V and 5 bases from J, with 11 bases between. This CDR3 contains 13 residues. Germline loops: CDR1 SGHVS, CDR2 FQNEAQ.

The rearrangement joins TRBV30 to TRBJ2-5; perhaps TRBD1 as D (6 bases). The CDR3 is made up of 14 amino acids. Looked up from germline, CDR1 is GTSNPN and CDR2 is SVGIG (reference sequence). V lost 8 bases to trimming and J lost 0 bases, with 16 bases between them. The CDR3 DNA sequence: TGTGCCGGGACCGCACGGGACAACCAAGAGACCCAGTACTTC. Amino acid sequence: CAGTARDNQETQYF.

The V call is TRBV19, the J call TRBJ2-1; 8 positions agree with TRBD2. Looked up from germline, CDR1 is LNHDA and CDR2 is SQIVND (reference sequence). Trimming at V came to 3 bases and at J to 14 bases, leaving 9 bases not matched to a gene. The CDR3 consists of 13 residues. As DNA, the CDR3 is TGTGCCAGTAGTATCCCATTCGGGAGGGAAAAGTTCTTC. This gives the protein CASSIPFGREKFF.

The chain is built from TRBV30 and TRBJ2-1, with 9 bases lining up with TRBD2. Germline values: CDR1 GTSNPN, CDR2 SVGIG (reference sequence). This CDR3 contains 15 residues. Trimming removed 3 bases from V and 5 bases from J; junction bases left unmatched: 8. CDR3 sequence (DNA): TGTGCCTGGAGGTCCGCGGGAGGGAGGCACAATGAGCAGTTCTTC. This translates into CAWRSAGGRHNEQFF.

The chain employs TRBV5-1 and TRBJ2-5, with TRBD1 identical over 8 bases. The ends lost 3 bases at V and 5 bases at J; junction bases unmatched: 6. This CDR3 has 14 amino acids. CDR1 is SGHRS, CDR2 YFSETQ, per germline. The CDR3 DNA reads TGCGCCAGCAGCTCACAGGGGGAGAGCGAGACCCAGTACTTC. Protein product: CASSSQGESETQYF.

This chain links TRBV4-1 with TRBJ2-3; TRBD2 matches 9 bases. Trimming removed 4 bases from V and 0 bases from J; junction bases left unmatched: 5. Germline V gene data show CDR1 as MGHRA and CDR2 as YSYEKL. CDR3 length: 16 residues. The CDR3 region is CASSPLAGASTDTQYF. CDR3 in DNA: TGCGCCAGCAGCCCACTAGCGGGTGCTAGCACAGATACGCAGTATTTT.

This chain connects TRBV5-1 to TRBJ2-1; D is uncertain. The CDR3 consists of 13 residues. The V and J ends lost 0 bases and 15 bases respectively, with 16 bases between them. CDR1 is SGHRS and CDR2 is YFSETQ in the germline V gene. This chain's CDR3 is CASSLGALPFWFF. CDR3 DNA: TGCGCCAGCAGCTTGGGGGCCCTCCCCTTTTGGTTCTTC. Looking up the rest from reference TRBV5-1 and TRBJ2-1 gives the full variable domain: KAGVTQTPRYLIKTRGQQVTLSCSPISGHRSVSWYQQTPGQGLQFLFEYFSETQRNKGNFPGRFSGRQFSNSRSEMNVSTLELGDSALYLCASSLGALPFWFFGPGTRLTVL.

CDR3 sequence reads: CASSGGLDLSPDTQYF. The CDR3 DNA sequence: TGTGCCAGCAGCGGGGGACTAGACCTCTCCCCAGATACGCAGTATTTT. V usage is TRBV5-6 and J usage is TRBJ2-3, with 8 bases aligning to TRBD2. Germline CDR1 reads SGHDT; CDR2 reads YYEEEE. The CDR3 has 16 amino acids. V trimming: 4 bases; J trimming: 4 bases; junction bases outside the gene matches: 11.

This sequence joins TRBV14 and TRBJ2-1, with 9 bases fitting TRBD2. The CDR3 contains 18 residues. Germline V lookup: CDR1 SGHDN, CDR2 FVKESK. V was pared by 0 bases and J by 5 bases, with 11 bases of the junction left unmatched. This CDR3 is CASSQDIGATSGHNEQFF. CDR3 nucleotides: TGTGCCAGCAGCCAAGATATAGGTGCAACTAGCGGGCACAATGAGCAGTTCTTC.

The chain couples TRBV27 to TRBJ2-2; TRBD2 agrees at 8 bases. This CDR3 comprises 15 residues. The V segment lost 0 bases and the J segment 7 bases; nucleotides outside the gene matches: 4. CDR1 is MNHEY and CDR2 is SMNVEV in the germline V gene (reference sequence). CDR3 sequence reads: CASSLSAGGYGELFF. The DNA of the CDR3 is TGTGCCAGCAGTTTATCGGCGGGGGGCTACGGGGAGCTGTTTTTT.

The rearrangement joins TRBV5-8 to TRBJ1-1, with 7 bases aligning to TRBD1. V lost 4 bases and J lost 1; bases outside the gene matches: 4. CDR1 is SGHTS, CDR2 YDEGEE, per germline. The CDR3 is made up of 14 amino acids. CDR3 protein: CASSMDRTNTEAFF. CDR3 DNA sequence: TGTGCCAGCAGCATGGACAGGACGAACACTGAAGCTTTCTTT.

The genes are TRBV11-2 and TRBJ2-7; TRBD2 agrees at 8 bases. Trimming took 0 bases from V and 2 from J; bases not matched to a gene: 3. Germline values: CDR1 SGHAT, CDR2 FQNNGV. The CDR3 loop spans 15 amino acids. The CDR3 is CASSLEGSGAYEQYF. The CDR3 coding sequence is TGTGCCAGCAGCTTAGAGGGTAGCGGGGCCTACGAGCAGTACTTC.

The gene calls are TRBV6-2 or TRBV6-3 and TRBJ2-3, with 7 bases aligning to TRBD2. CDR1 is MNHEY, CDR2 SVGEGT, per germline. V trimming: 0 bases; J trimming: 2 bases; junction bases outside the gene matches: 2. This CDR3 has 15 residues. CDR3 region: CASSYSSGNTDTQYF. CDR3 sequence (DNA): TGTGCCAGCAGTTACTCGAGCGGGAACACAGATACGCAGTATTTT.

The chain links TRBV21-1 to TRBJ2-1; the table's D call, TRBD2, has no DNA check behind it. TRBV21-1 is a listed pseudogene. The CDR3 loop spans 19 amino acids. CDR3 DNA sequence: TGTGCCAGCAGCAAAGGAGGCCTAGCGGGACCAATCTCCTACAATGAGCAGTTCTTC. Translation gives CASSKGGLAGPISYNEQFF.

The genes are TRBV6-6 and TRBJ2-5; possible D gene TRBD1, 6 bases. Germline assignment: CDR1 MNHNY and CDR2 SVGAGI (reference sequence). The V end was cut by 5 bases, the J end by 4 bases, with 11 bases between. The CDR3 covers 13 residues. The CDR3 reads CASSIQGLETQYF. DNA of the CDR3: TGTGCCAGCAGTATACAGGGATTAGAGACCCAGTACTTC.

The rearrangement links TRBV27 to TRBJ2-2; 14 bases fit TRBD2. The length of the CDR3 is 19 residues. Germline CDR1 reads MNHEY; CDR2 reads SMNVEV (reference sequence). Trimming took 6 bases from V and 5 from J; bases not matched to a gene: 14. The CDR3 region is CASSLGTSGRGGVTGELFF. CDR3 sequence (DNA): TGTGCCAGCAGCCTAGGGACTAGCGGGAGAGGTGGGGTTACCGGGGAGCTGTTTTTT.

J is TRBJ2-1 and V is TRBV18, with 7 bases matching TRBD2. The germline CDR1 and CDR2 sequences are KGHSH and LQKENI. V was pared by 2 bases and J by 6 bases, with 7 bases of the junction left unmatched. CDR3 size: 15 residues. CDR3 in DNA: TGTGCCAGCTCACCAATCACGGGAGGTGTCAATGAGCAGTTCTTC. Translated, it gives CASSPITGGVNEQFF.

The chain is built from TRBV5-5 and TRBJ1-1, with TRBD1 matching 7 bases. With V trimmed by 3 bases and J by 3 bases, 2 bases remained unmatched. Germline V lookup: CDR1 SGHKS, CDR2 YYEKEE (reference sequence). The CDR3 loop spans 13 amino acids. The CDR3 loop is CASSYRGHTEAFF. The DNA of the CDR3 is TGTGCCAGCAGCTACAGGGGCCACACTGAAGCTTTCTTT.

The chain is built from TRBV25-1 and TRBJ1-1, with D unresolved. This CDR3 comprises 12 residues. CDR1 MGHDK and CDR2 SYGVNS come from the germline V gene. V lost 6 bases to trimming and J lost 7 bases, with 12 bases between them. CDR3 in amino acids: CASSDLGSEAFF. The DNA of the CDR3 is TGTGCCAGCAGCGATTTGGGGAGTGAAGCTTTCTTT.

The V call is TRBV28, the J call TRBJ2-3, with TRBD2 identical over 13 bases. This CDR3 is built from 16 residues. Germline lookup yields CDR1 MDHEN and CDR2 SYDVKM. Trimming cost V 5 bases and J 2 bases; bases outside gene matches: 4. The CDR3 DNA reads TGTGCCAGCAGTCCCGGACTAGCGGGAGACACAGATACGCAGTATTTT. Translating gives CASSPGLAGDTDTQYF.

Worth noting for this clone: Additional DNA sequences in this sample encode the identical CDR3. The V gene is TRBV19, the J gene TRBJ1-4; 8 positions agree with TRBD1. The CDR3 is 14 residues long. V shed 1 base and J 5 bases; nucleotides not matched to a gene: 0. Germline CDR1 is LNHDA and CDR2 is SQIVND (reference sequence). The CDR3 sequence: CASSIGTGNEKLFF. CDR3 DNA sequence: TGTGCCAGTAGTATAGGGACAGGGAATGAAAAACTGTTTTTT.

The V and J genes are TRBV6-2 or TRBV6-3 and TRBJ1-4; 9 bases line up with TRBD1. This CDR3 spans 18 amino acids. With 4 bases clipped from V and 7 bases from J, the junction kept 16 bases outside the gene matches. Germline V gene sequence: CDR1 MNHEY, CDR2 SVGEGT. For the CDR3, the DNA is TGTGCCAGCAGTTCTCCGGGACAGGGTGTAGTCCACGGTGAAAAACTGTTTTTT. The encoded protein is CASSSPGQGVVHGEKLFF.

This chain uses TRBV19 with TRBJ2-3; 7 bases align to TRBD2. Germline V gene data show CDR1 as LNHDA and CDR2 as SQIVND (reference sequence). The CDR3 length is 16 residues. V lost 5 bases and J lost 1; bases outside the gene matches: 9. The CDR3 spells CASSWGLTGGTDTQYF. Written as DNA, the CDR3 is TGTGCCAGTAGTTGGGGACTAACTGGGGGCACAGATACGCAGTATTTT. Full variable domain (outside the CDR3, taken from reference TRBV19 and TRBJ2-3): DGGITQSPKYLFRKEGQNVTLSCEQNLNHDAMYWYRQDPGQGLRLIYYSQIVNDFQKGDIAEGYSVSREKKESFPLTVTSAQKNPTAFYLCASSWGLTGGTDTQYFGPGTRLTVL.